This T cell receptor beta chain was sequenced during a study of T cells after yellow fever vaccination. Study observations and caveats: The appearance of a small share of clonotypes in both CD4 and CD8 compartments was observed.

Turning to this clonotype: Its cognate antigen is unknown.

Trimming left V 5 bases short and J 4 bases short, with 8 bases between. The CDR3 is 12 amino acids. Germline V CDR1 and CDR2: SGHVS, FQNEAQ. Each CDR3 protein is one row after TCRdb ran MiXCR on the 5' RACE reads. The repertoire has about 630,000 distinct CDR3 sequences, 10% to 15% of them found once; the top ten carry around 14%. The chain carries TRBV7-8 and TRBJ1-2; D remains unclear. This TCR was sampled from a man aged 25-40 years who received the YFV17D yellow fever vaccine. The sequencing here drew on PBMCs, taken on the day of the yellow fever booster vaccination. The CDR3 here is CASSNVPYGYTF. The DNA of the CDR3 is TGTGCCAGCAGCAACGTCCCCTATGGCTACACCTTC. Full variable domain (remainder filled in from reference TRBV7-8 and TRBJ1-2): GAGVSQSPRYKVAKRGQDVALRCDPISGHVSLFWYQQALGQGPEFLTYFQNEAQLDKSGLPSDRFFAERPEGSVSTLKIQRTQQEDSAVYLCASSNVPYGYTFGSGTRLTVV.